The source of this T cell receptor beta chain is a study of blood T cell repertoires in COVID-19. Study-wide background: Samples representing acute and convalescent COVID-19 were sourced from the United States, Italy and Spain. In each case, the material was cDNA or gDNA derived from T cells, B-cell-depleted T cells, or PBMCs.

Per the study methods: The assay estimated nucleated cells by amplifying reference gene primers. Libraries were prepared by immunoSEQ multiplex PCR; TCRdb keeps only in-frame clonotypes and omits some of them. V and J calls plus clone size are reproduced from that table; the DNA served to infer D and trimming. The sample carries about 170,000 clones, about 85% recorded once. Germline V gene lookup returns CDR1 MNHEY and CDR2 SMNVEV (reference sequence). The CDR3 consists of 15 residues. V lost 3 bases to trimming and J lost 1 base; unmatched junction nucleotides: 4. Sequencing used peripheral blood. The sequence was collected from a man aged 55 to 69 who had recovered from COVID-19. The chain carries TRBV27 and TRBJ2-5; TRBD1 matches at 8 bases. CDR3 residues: CASSFTGGSQETQYF. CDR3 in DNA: TGTGCCAGCAGTTTCACAGGGGGATCCCAAGAGACCCAGTACTTC.